Listed here is a single TCR beta chain. No antigen is known for it. The repertoire was sequenced with immunoSEQ multiplex PCR; TCRdb's copy has only in-frame clones and lacks some. This sample has over 800,000 clones, with approximately 92% found just once. This record belongs to a study of shared clonotypes between healthy human individuals. Study-wide results and limits: Clonotypes not shared had lower generation probabilities than those common to all four donors. A few donors had roughly 5% of their naive CD4 clonotypes in common.

As defined, naive CD8 cells were CD45RO-negative and positively selected for CCR7, with terminally differentiated effector memory CD45RA+ cells excluded. The V end was cut by 2 bases, the J end by 5 bases, with 15 bases between. Germline V lookup: CDR1 SGHVS, CDR2 FNYEAQ. The CDR3 contains 15 residues. This rearrangement joins TRBV7-6 to TRBJ1-2; possible D gene TRBD1, 6 bases. The receptor comes from a man aged 30-40 years in good health. The sample was naive CD8+ T cells sorted from blood. DNA of the CDR3: TGTGCCAGCAGCTTAAGAGGGGCGGGGGCTTATGGCTACACCTTC. It yields the protein CASSLRGAGAYGYTF.